Presented here are 3 T cell receptor beta chains from one specimen sequenced in a study of metastatic and nonmetastatic thyroid tumors. TCRdb reanalyzed the PCR reads via MiXCR. The table records about 25,000 clones, less than 25% of them present only once. No treatment had been given to any patient before thyroid surgery. The sequenced material came from blood. All receptors derive from a female donor with papillary thyroid cancer or a benign thyroid nodule (not recorded which). Some clones in this sample may be carry-over from other donors' samples.

This clone was observed at least ten times. In nucleotides, the CDR3 is TGTGCCAGCAGCCCCGGTCGGGGGACGGGCGGGGAGCTGTTTTTT. Translation: CASSPGRGTGGELFF. The chain is built from TRBV7-9 and TRBJ2-2; TRBD2 might be the D (6 bases). This CDR3 is built from 15 residues. Germline V lookup: CDR1 SEHNR, CDR2 FQNEAQ (reference sequence). V was shortened by 5 bases and J by 7 bases, with 17 bases between the two germline ends.

With regard to this clone: Compared with germline, one end of the junction differs, possibly owing to a read error. The V and J genes are TRBV10-3 and TRBJ1-6; D gene uncertain. Germline CDR1 ENHRY, CDR2 SYGVKD. This CDR3 is built from 13 residues. CDR3 in DNA: TGTGCCATCAGTGAGTCAGTAGGATCACACCTCCACTTT. It specifies CAISESVGSHLHF.

The chain combines TRBV15 with TRBJ2-7; D is possibly TRBD1 (5 bases). The CDR3 consists of 13 residues. Trimming took off 6 bases at V and 10 bases at J, with 19 bases between the two ends. Germline V CDR1 and CDR2: LNHNV, YYDKDF (reference sequence). CDR3 in amino acids: CATRKTWGHYQYF. DNA of the CDR3: TGTGCCACCAGAAAGACGTGGGGCCACTATCAGTACTTC.